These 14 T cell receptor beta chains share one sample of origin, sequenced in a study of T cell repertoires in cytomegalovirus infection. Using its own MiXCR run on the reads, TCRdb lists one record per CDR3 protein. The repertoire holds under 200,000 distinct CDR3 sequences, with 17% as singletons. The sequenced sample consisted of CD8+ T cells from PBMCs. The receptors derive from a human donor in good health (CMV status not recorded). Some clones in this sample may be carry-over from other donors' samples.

Written as DNA, the CDR3 is TGCGCCAGCAGCCAAGATCGCATCGGCGGGGGGGCGAATGAGCAGTTCTTC. Its translation is CASSQDRIGGGANEQFF. V is TRBV4-3 and J is TRBJ2-1; 9 bases are shared with TRBD2. Germline loops: CDR1 LGHNA, CDR2 YSLEER. Losses at the gene ends were 0 bases for V and 7 bases for J; bases not matched to a gene: 10. There are 17 residues in the CDR3.

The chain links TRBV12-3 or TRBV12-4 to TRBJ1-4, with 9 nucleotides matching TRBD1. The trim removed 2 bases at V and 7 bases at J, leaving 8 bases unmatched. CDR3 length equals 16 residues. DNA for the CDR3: TGTGCCAGCAGTTTAATACCGGGACAGGGAGGTGAAAAACTGTTTTTT. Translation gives CASSLIPGQGGEKLFF.

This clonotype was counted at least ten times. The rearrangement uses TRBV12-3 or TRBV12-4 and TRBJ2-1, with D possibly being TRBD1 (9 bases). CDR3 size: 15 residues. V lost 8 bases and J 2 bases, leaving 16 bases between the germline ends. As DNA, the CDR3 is TGTGCCAGCTCGGGGGGGACAGGGCCCTACAATGAGCAGTTCTTC. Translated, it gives CASSGGTGPYNEQFF.

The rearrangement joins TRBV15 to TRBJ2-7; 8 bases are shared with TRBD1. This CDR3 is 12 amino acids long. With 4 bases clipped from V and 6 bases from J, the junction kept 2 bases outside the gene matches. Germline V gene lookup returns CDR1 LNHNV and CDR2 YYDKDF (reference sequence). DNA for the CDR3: TGTGCCACCAGCACAGGGACAGGCGAGCAGTACTTC. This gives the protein CATSTGTGEQYF. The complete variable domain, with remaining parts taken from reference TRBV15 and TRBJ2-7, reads DAMVIQNPRYQVTQFGKPVTLSCSQTLNHNVMYWYQQKSSQAPKLLFHYYDKDFNNEADTPDNFQSRRPNTSFCFLDIRSPGLGDTAMYLCATSTGTGEQYFGPGTRLTVT.

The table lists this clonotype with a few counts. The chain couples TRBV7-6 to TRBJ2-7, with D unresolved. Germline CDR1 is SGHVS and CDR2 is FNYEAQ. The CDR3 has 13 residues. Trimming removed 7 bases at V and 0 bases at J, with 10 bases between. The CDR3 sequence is CASTLGSSYEQYF. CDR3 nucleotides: TGTGCCAGCACCCTGGGAAGCTCCTACGAGCAGTACTTC.

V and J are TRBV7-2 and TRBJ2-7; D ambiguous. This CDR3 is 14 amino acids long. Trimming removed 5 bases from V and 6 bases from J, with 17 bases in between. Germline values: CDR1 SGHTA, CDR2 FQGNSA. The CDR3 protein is CASSPKPLLSEQYF. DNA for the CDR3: TGTGCCAGCAGCCCCAAGCCCCTCCTGTCCGAGCAGTACTTC.

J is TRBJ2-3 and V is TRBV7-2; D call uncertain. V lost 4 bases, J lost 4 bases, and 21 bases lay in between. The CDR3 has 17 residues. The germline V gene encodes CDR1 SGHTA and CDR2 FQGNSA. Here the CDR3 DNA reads TGTGCCAGCAGCTCTCCGGGTGCCCGAGAAGGGCCAGATACGCAGTATTTT. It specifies CASSSPGAREGPDTQYF. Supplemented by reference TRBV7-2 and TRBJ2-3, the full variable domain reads GAGVSQSPSNKVTEKGKDVELRCDPISGHTALYWYRQSLGQGLEFLIYFQGNSAPDKSGLPSDRFSAERTGGSVSTLTIQRTQQEDSAVYLCASSSPGAREGPDTQYFGPGTRLTVL.

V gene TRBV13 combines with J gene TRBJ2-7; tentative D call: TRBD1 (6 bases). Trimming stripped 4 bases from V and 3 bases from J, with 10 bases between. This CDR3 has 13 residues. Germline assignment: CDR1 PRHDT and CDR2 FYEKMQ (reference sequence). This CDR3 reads CASSSGTHYEQYF. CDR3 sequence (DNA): TGTGCCAGCAGCTCCGGGACACACTACGAGCAGTACTTC. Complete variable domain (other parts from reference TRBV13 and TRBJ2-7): AAGVIQSPRHLIKEKRETATLKCYPIPRHDTVYWYQQGPGQDPQFLISFYEKMQSDKGSIPDRFSAQQFSDYHSELNMSSLELGDSALYFCASSSGTHYEQYFGPGTRLTVT.

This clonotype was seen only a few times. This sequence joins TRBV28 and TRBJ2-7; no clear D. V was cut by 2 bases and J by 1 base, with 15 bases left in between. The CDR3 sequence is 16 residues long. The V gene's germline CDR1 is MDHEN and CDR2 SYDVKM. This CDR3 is CASSLRSGWVSYEQYF. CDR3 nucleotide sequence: TGTGCCAGCAGTTTACGTTCAGGCTGGGTTTCCTACGAGCAGTACTTC.

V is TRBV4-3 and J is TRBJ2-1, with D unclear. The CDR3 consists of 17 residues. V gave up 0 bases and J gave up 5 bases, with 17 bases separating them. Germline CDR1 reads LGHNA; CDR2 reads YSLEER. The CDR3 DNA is TGCGCCAGCAGCCAAGACTGGCCAAATCCATGGGACAATGAGCAGTTCTTC. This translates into CASSQDWPNPWDNEQFF.

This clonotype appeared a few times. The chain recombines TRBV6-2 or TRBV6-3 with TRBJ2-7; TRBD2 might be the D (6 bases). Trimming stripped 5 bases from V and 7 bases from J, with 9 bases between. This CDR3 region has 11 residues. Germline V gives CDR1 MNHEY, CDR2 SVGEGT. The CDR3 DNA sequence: TGTGCCAGCAGTCTTCGGGAGGAGCAGTACTTC. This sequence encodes CASSLREEQYF.

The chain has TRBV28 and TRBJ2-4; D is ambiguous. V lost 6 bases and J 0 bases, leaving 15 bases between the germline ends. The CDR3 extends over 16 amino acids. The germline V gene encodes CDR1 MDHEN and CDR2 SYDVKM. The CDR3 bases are TGTGCCAGCAGCACCAGACTGCCTTCAGCCAAAAACATTCAGTACTTC. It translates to CASSTRLPSAKNIQYF. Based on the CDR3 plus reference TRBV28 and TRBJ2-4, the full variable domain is DVKVTQSSRYLVKRTGEKVFLECVQDMDHENMFWYRQDPGLGLRLIYFSYDVKMKEKGDIPEGYSVSREKKERFSLILESASTNQTSMYLCASSTRLPSAKNIQYFGAGTRLSVL.

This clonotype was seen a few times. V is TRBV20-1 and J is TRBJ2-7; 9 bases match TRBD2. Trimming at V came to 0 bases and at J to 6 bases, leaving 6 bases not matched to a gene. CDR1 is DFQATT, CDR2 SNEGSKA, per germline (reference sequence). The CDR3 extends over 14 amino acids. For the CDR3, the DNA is TGCAGTGCTAGAGACCCTAGCGGGACCCCCGAGCAGTACTTC. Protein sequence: CSARDPSGTPEQYF.

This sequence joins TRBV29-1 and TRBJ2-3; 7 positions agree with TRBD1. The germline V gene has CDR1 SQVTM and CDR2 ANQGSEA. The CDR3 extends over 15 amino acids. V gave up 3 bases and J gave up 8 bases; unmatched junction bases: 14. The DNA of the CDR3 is TGCAGCGTTGAGACAAAGGACAGGCCCCGGGTTACGCAGTATTTT. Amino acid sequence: CSVETKDRPRVTQYF.